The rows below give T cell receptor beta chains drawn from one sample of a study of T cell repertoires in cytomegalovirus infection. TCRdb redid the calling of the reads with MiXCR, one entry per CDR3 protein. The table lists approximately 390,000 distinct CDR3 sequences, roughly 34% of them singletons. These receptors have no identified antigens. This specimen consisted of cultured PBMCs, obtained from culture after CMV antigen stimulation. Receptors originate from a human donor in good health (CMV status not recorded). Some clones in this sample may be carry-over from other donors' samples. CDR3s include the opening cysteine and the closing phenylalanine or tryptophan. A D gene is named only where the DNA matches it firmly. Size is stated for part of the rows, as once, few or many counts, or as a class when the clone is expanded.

CDR3 protein: CASRRRQGAMNTEAFF
CDR3 DNA: TGTGCCAGCAGGAGGAGACAGGGAGCCATGAACACTGAAGCTTTCTTT
J gene: TRBJ1-1
V gene: TRBV7-2
D gene: TRBD1
clone size: few

CDR3 protein: CASSFARGQDTEAFF
CDR3 DNA: TGTGCCAGCAGCTTCGCTCGGGGACAGGACACTGAAGCTTTCTTT
J gene: TRBJ1-1
V gene: TRBV7-2
D gene: TRBD1
clone size: few

CDR3 protein: CASSLEPQGTNYGYTF
CDR3 DNA: TGTGCCAGCAGCTTAGAGCCACAGGGAACTAACTATGGCTACACCTTC
J gene: TRBJ1-2
V gene: TRBV7-2
D gene: .
clone size: few

CDR3 protein: CATPGTSGTHSTDTQYF
CDR3 DNA: TGTGCCACTCCCGGGACTAGCGGGACTCATAGCACAGATACGCAGTATTTT
J gene: TRBJ2-3
V gene: TRBV12-3/TRBV12-4
D gene: TRBD2
clone size: .

CDR3 protein: CASSLESRAVGTEAFF
CDR3 DNA: TGTGCCAGCAGCTTAGAAAGTCGGGCGGTAGGGACTGAAGCTTTCTTT
J gene: TRBJ1-1
V gene: TRBV7-9
D gene: .
clone size: .

CDR3 protein: CASSKDRNGYTF
CDR3 DNA: TGTGCCAGCAGCAAGGACCGAAATGGCTACACCTTC
J gene: TRBJ1-2
V gene: TRBV5-4
D gene: .
clone size: .

CDR3 protein: CASSQLNGGTGELFF
CDR3 DNA: TGCGCCAGCAGCCAACTTAACGGTGGGACCGGGGAGCTGTTTTTT
J gene: TRBJ2-2
V gene: TRBV4-1
D gene: .
clone size: few

CDR3 protein: CASSPTRLAGGGYEQYF
CDR3 DNA: TGTGCCAGCAGCCCCACAAGACTAGCGGGAGGAGGCTACGAGCAGTACTTC
J gene: TRBJ2-7
V gene: TRBV7-2
D gene: TRBD2
clone size: many

CDR3 protein: CASSSSGRGYVGYTF
CDR3 DNA: TGTGCCAGCAGCTCCTCAGGGAGAGGATATGTTGGCTACACCTTC
J gene: TRBJ1-2
V gene: TRBV7-6
D gene: .
clone size: few

CDR3 protein: CATGAGGIYDEQFF
CDR3 DNA: TGTGCCACCGGTGCGGGAGGAATTTACGATGAGCAGTTCTTC
J gene: TRBJ2-1
V gene: TRBV24-1
D gene: TRBD2
clone size: .

CDR3 protein: CASSLPGPYQPQHF
CDR3 DNA: TGTGCCAGTAGTTTACCGGGACCCTATCAGCCCCAGCATTTT
J gene: TRBJ1-5
V gene: TRBV19
D gene: .
clone size: few

CDR3 protein: CSVAFGAGETQYF
CDR3 DNA: TGCAGCGTTGCCTTTGGGGCGGGGGAGACCCAGTACTTC
J gene: TRBJ2-5
V gene: TRBV29-1
D gene: .
clone size: .

CDR3 protein: CASSLDRGDIQYF
CDR3 DNA: TGTGCCAGCAGCTTAGATAGGGGGGACATTCAGTACTTC
J gene: TRBJ2-4
V gene: TRBV7-9
D gene: .
clone size: many

CDR3 protein: CASSHRRTPPDTQYF
CDR3 DNA: TGTGCCAGCAGCCACCGGAGGACCCCTCCAGATACGCAGTATTTT
J gene: TRBJ2-3
V gene: TRBV5-6
D gene: .
clone size: .

CDR3 protein: CASSVDRPPPYTDTQYF
CDR3 DNA: TGTGCCAGCAGCGTGGACAGGCCGCCTCCTTACACAGATACGCAGTATTTT
J gene: TRBJ2-3
V gene: TRBV7-2
D gene: TRBD1
clone size: many

CDR3 protein: CASSTRGNQPQHF
CDR3 DNA: TGTGCCAGTAGTACCCGAGGCAATCAGCCCCAGCATTTT
J gene: TRBJ1-5
V gene: TRBV19
D gene: .
clone size: .

CDR3 protein: CASSTGGVNYNEQFF
CDR3 DNA: TGTGCCAGCAGCACTGGCGGGGTCAACTACAATGAGCAGTTCTTC
J gene: TRBJ2-1
V gene: TRBV7-2
D gene: .
clone size: few

CDR3 protein: CASSGTANYGYTF
CDR3 DNA: TGTGCCAGCAGTGGGACAGCAAACTATGGCTACACCTTC
J gene: TRBJ1-2
V gene: TRBV6-1
D gene: .
clone size: .